This T cell receptor (beta chain) originates from a study of cytomegalovirus exposure and HLA in healthy donors. On the study more broadly: A previous analysis identified fewer than 130 million unique TCR beta sequences derived from some 200 million T cells. Study-wide points: Accurate prediction of most subjects' HLA-A and HLA-B alleles from TCR beta sequences was reported. Versus the approximately 700-donor mean, an Asian-associated ancestry cluster reportedly showed fewer N-insertions in a later analysis. Of the V segments, some could not be distinguished, including TRBV6-2 and TRBV6-3, and were excluded.

V dropped 0 bases and J dropped 12 bases, with 10 bases sitting between them. This CDR3 contains 11 residues. Germline lookup yields CDR1 SGHRS and CDR2 YFSETQ. The PCR was carried out with 60 Vbeta primers and 13 Jbeta primers. The method was immunoSEQ multiplex PCR; TCRdb's version includes in-frame clones alone and lacks a portion of them. The table lists 150,000 to 200,000 clones, roughly 13% of them singletons. This clone has only a few counts. Its antigen is currently unknown. Specimen: PBMCs. V is TRBV5-1 and J is TRBJ2-7; possible D gene TRBD1, 6 bases. The sequence came from a man aged 50 or older in good health and CMV-seropositive. CDR3 residues: CASSLGQVAYF. The CDR3 bases are TGCGCCAGCAGCTTGGGACAGGTTGCGTACTTC.